This TCR beta chain was recorded in a study of T-cell memory formation after mild COVID-19. Across the whole study: TCR clusters showed largely donor specificity.

UMIs and sample barcodes were carried by the TCR alpha and TCR beta cDNA libraries that 5'RACE produced using constant-segment primers. TCRdb used MiXCR to reprocess the 5' RACE reads, holding one entry per CDR3 protein. The data show around 300,000 distinct CDR3 sequences, roughly 13% seen once. The sequencing input was PBMCs or a T cell subset sorted from them (not recorded which). The origin of this receptor is a man younger than 30 who had mild COVID-19 (a few samples of this study predate the infection). Cell type and time point are not known.

This CDR3 reads CASSLVPQGVGNTEAFF. Written as DNA, the CDR3 is TGTGCCAGCAGCTTAGTCCCTCAGGGGGTGGGGAACACTGAAGCTTTCTTT. The rearrangement links TRBV7-2 to TRBJ1-1; 7 bases align to TRBD1. Germline V gives CDR1 SGHTA, CDR2 FQGNSA. Trimming took 1 base from V and 1 from J; bases not matched to a gene: 9. This CDR3 spans 17 amino acids.